The 25 T cell receptor beta chains below come from one sample, sequenced in a study of cytomegalovirus exposure and HLA in healthy donors. The PCR ran on 60 Vbeta and 13 Jbeta primers. Clones were read by immunoSEQ multiplex PCR, and TCRdb kept only the in-frame ones, dropping some. The repertoire consists of tens of thousands of clones, with around three quarters occurring once and the leading ten covering around 1.4%. The sample was PBMCs. These receptors were obtained from a male donor in good health and CMV-seronegative.

This chain connects TRBV9 to TRBJ2-2; 7 bases map to TRBD1. CDR1 and CDR2 from the germline V gene are SGDLS and YYNGEE. The CDR3 runs 18 residues. Trimming at V came to 3 bases and at J to 4 bases, leaving 15 bases not matched to a gene. The CDR3 reads CASSESNLRQGPTGELFF. As DNA, the CDR3 is TGTGCCAGCAGCGAAAGCAATTTAAGACAGGGTCCCACCGGGGAGCTGTTTTTT.

The chain is built from TRBV7-2 and TRBJ1-3, with D possibly matching TRBD1 (6 bases). CDR1 is SGHTA, CDR2 FQGNSA, per germline. The V and J ends lost 3 bases and 4 bases respectively, with 7 bases between them. CDR3 size: 13 residues. CDR3: CASSFQGGNTIYF. CDR3 nucleotide sequence: TGTGCCAGCAGCTTCCAGGGGGGAAACACCATATATTTT.

J is TRBJ2-1 and V is TRBV7-2; D is undetermined. CDR1 is SGHTA, CDR2 FQGNSA, per germline. The CDR3 loop spans 16 amino acids. Trimming removed 0 bases from V and 0 bases from J, with 9 bases in between. CDR3 DNA: TGTGCCAGCAGCTTAGCGGTTGGCAGCTCCTACAATGAGCAGTTCTTC. This encodes CASSLAVGSSYNEQFF. The full variable domain, in which reference TRBV7-2 and TRBJ2-1 provide the parts outside the CDR3, is GAGVSQSPSNKVTEKGKDVELRCDPISGHTALYWYRQSLGQGLEFLIYFQGNSAPDKSGLPSDRFSAERTGGSVSTLTIQRTQQEDSAVYLCASSLAVGSSYNEQFFGPGTRLTVL.

This clone has just a few counts. J is TRBJ2-7 and V is TRBV5-1, with 11 bases identical to TRBD1. The germline V gene has CDR1 SGHRS and CDR2 YFSETQ. With V trimmed by 4 bases and J by 6 bases, 12 bases remained unmatched. The CDR3 is made up of 16 amino acids. The chain's CDR3 is CASSMVIGTGGSEQYF. CDR3 bases: TGCGCCAGCAGCATGGTGATCGGGACAGGGGGTAGCGAGCAGTACTTC.

The CDR3 here is CASSLEVSYEQYF. The CDR3 DNA sequence: TGTGCCAGCAGTCTCGAGGTTTCCTACGAGCAGTACTTC. The gene calls are TRBV27 and TRBJ2-7; D gene uncertain. This CDR3 comprises 13 residues. Trimming pared 5 bases from V and 1 base from J, leaving 9 bases between. From germline, CDR1 is MNHEY and CDR2 SMNVEV (reference sequence).

The V gene is TRBV28, the J gene TRBJ2-6; TRBD1 agrees at 8 bases. The CDR3 consists of 18 residues. The V and J ends lost 6 bases and 0 bases, in that order; junction bases with no gene match: 10. Germline assignment: CDR1 MDHEN and CDR2 SYDVKM. The CDR3 DNA follows: TGTGCCAGCAGCGCCGGGACAGGCAAAAGCTCTGGGGCCAACGTCCTGACTTTC. Protein product: CASSAGTGKSSGANVLTF.

This clone was counted a single time. V usage is TRBV5-1 and J usage is TRBJ2-5; 12 bases fit TRBD2. This CDR3 is built from 17 residues. Trimming cost V 0 bases and J 4 bases; bases outside gene matches: 7. Germline loops: CDR1 SGHRS, CDR2 YFSETQ. The DNA for the CDR3 is TGCGCCAGCAGCTTGGGACTAGCGGGGGTCGGGGGAGAGACCCAGTACTTC. It translates to CASSLGLAGVGGETQYF.

This chain links TRBV7-2 with TRBJ2-3; tentative D call: TRBD2 (5 bases). Trimming pared 3 bases from V and 1 base from J, leaving 8 bases between. The CDR3 is 14 amino acids. Germline V gene data show CDR1 as SGHTA and CDR2 as FQGNSA. The CDR3 coding sequence is TGTGCCAGCAGCTTGAGGGAGCGCACAGATACGCAGTATTTT. It codes for CASSLRERTDTQYF.

This clone was seen more than once but under ten times. The chain carries TRBV7-6 and TRBJ2-7, with 10 bases fitting TRBD1. Germline loops: CDR1 SGHVS, CDR2 FNYEAQ. The CDR3 length is 15 residues. Losses at the gene ends were 1 base for V and 3 bases for J; bases not matched to a gene: 3. CDR3 sequence: CASSLGGQGFYEQYF. The CDR3 DNA reads as TGTGCCAGCAGCTTAGGGGGACAGGGGTTCTACGAGCAGTACTTC.

The chain employs TRBV7-9 and TRBJ2-1, with 8 positions matching TRBD2. CDR1 and CDR2 from the germline V gene are SEHNR and FQNEAQ (reference sequence). The length of the CDR3 is 15 residues. V shed 5 bases and J 4 bases; nucleotides not matched to a gene: 7. CDR3 sequence: CASSNGREFYNEQFF. CDR3 coding DNA: TGTGCCAGCAGCAACGGGAGGGAATTTTACAATGAGCAGTTCTTC.

The V call is TRBV21-1, the J call TRBJ2-2; the listed D gene, TRBD2, was not tested against the DNA. TRBV21-1 has pseudogene status. The CDR3 is made up of 12 amino acids. CDR3 sequence (DNA): TGTGCCAGCGCCGCGGGGACCGGGGAGCTGTTTTTT. It encodes CASAAGTGELFF.

The rearrangement uses TRBV28 and TRBJ2-7; 10 nucleotides line up with TRBD2. Germline CDR1 is MDHEN and CDR2 is SYDVKM. Losses at the gene ends were 3 bases for V and 0 bases for J; bases not matched to a gene: 8. CDR3 length: 17 residues. As DNA, the CDR3 is TGTGCCAGCAGTTTCCAACCTTTAGCGGGGGGCTCCTACGAGCAGTACTTC. Translating gives CASSFQPLAGGSYEQYF.

The V and J genes are TRBV5-4 and TRBJ2-5, with 11 bases that match TRBD2. With the DNA end fitting TRBJ2-7 better, the J assignment may be wrong. From germline, CDR1 is SGHNT and CDR2 YYREEE (reference sequence). CDR3 length equals 15 residues. The CDR3 nucleotides read TGTGCCAGCAGCTCTTTAGCGGGAGGGCCCCGCGAGCAGTACTTC. Its protein is CASSSLAGGPREQYF.

The chain employs TRBV7-3 and TRBJ2-1; D remains ambiguous. The CDR3 runs to 16 residues. With 5 bases removed from V and 0 bases from J, the gap between germline ends came to 14 bases. CDR1 and CDR2 (germline): SGHTA, FQGTGA. The CDR3 DNA reads TGTGCCAGCAGCCCTTCATCGAGTAGCTCCTACAATGAGCAGTTCTTC. As protein: CASSPSSSSSYNEQFF.

The chain employs TRBV7-2 and TRBJ2-3; tentatively, D is TRBD2 (6 bases). V was shortened by 5 bases and J by 0 bases, with 18 bases between the two germline ends. The CDR3 totals 17 residues. Germline lookup yields CDR1 SGHTA and CDR2 FQGNSA. CDR3: CASSGGRRDPSTDTQYF. The CDR3 DNA reads as TGTGCCAGCAGCGGCGGCAGGCGGGACCCTAGCACAGATACGCAGTATTTT.

The chain combines TRBV11-1 with TRBJ2-1, with 8 bases identical to TRBD2. CDR1 SGHAT and CDR2 FQDESV come from the germline V gene (reference sequence). This CDR3 spans 13 amino acids. V trimming: 4 bases; J trimming: 7 bases; junction bases outside the gene matches: 3. The CDR3 DNA reads TGTGCCAGCAGCTCCGGGACTAGGAATGAGCAGTTCTTC. Its translation: CASSSGTRNEQFF.

The genes are TRBV29-1 and TRBJ1-2; D is possibly TRBD1 (6 bases). This CDR3 is built from 14 residues. Germline CDR1 SQVTM, CDR2 ANQGSEA. The ends were cut back, 1 base at V and 5 bases at J, with 14 bases in the middle. CDR3 protein: CSVEARDKDYGYTF. CDR3 DNA sequence: TGCAGCGTTGAAGCCCGGGACAAGGATTATGGCTACACCTTC.

The chain employs TRBV6-6 and TRBJ1-2, with 7 nucleotides matching TRBD1. J was trimmed by 2 bases and V by 6 bases; bases with no gene match: 6. CDR1 and CDR2 (germline): MNHNY, SVGAGI (reference sequence). CDR3 length: 14 residues. CDR3 DNA: TGTGCCAGCAGGCCCGGACAGGCGAACTATGGCTACACCTTC. This sequence encodes CASRPGQANYGYTF.

Turning to this clone: One junction end disagrees with the germline gene, perhaps due to a read error. The J gene is TRBJ2-4, the V gene TRBV30; possibly TRBD1 for D (6 bases). This CDR3 has 14 amino acids. Germline-derived CDR1 and CDR2 are GTSNPN and SVGIG (reference sequence). For the CDR3, the DNA is TGTGCCTGGAGTGTACCAGGGGCTAAAAACAGTCAGTACTTC. Translation: CAWSVPGAKNSQYF.

This chain links TRBV5-1 with TRBJ2-5; a possible D gene is TRBD2 (7 bases). The germline gives CDR1 SGHRS, CDR2 YFSETQ. CDR3 length equals 12 residues. Trimming took 4 bases from V and 5 from J, leaving 9 bases between them. The CDR3 coding sequence is TGCGCCAGCAGCGAGGGGGGGGAGACCCAGTACTTC. It codes for CASSEGGETQYF.

The chain combines TRBV5-6 with TRBJ2-7; D might be TRBD1 (6 bases). The CDR3 spans 14 residues. Germline V lookup: CDR1 SGHDT, CDR2 YYEEEE. The ends were cut back, 4 bases at V and 0 bases at J, with 11 bases in the middle. In DNA form, the CDR3 reads TGTGCCAGCAGCCCATTCAGGGGCTCCTACGAGCAGTACTTC. Residues: CASSPFRGSYEQYF.

This clone appeared a single time. V gene TRBV9 combines with J gene TRBJ2-5; 7 bases align to TRBD2. The CDR3 covers 16 residues. V lost 0 bases, J lost 5 bases, and 10 bases stayed unmatched. The V gene's germline CDR1 is SGDLS and CDR2 YYNGEE. The CDR3 loop is CASSVGTSEIRETQYF. CDR3 bases: TGTGCCAGCAGCGTAGGTACTAGCGAAATTAGGGAGACCCAGTACTTC.

The chain employs TRBV6-1 and TRBJ2-3; 11 bases align to TRBD2. Looked up from germline, CDR1 is MNHNS and CDR2 is SASEGT. The V segment lost 6 bases and the J segment 0 bases; nucleotides outside the gene matches: 2. The CDR3 loop spans 15 amino acids. CDR3 DNA: TGTGCCAGCAGCTTAGCGGGAGGGAGCACAGATACGCAGTATTTT. Translating it yields CASSLAGGSTDTQYF.

The CDR3 coding sequence is TGTGCCCCCGGTCTGGAGACCCAGTACTTC. This encodes CAPGLETQYF. The chain employs TRBV28 and TRBJ2-5; the D is unclear. The CDR3 is 10 amino acids. CDR1 and CDR2 from the germline V gene are MDHEN and SYDVKM. Trimming stripped 11 bases from V and 5 bases from J, with 9 bases between.

The rearrangement joins TRBV28 to TRBJ2-5, with D perhaps TRBD2 (7 bases). The germline gives CDR1 MDHEN, CDR2 SYDVKM. CDR3 length: 14 amino acids. Trimming removed 3 bases at V and 5 bases at J, with 13 bases between. CDR3 region: CASSFIGGQETQYF. Written as DNA, the CDR3 is TGTGCCAGCAGTTTTATCGGGGGGCAGGAGACCCAGTACTTC.